The clone carrying this T cell receptor (beta chain) was recorded many times. RNA transcripts provided the source from which TCR beta CDR3 regions were amplified. HTBI primers were employed in a first-round RT-PCR of the TCR CDR3. One entry per CDR3 protein results from TCRdb running MiXCR on the multiplex PCR reads. The table includes under 400,000 distinct CDR3 sequences, less than 15% detected once. The sample originates from a study of T cells in Graves' hyperthyroidism and ophthalmopathy. The ends were cut back, 0 bases at V and 3 bases at J, with 19 bases in the middle. The germline V gene encodes CDR1 SGHTS and CDR2 YDEGEE. The CDR3 spans 18 residues.

Specimen: blood. This sequence joins TRBV5-8 and TRBJ1-5; perhaps TRBD1 as D (5 bases). The sequence was obtained from a woman younger than 35 with Graves' hyperthyroidism. Here the CDR3 reads CASSLGGSGYLNNQPQHF. DNA of the CDR3: TGTGCCAGCAGCTTGGGGGGGTCGGGGTATTTGAACAATCAGCCCCAGCATTTT.